These 17 T cell receptor beta chains share one sample of origin, sequenced in a study of blood T cell repertoires in COVID-19. Sequencing used immunoSEQ multiplex PCR; TCRdb keeps in-frame clones, though not all of them. The table records about 170,000 clones, about 85% of them present only once. Sequenced material: peripheral blood. These receptors were collected from an older man with COVID-19, enrolled during active disease.

The chain employs TRBV27 and TRBJ1-2; 10 nucleotides match TRBD1. Germline V gene sequence: CDR1 MNHEY, CDR2 SMNVEV (reference sequence). CDR3 size: 14 residues. V lost 4 bases, J lost 8 bases, and 7 bases stayed unmatched. CDR3 in DNA: TGTGCCAGCAGTTCCGGACAGGGGGTGAGGGGCTACACCTTC. It translates to CASSSGQGVRGYTF.

This clone turned up a few times. A junction boundary mismatches the germline segment, possibly from a read error. The chain carries TRBV27 and TRBJ2-7; weak D call: TRBD2 (6 bases). The CDR3 loop spans 14 amino acids. CDR1 and CDR2 from the germline V gene are MNHEY and SMNVEV (reference sequence). Here the CDR3 reads CASNFGGPLGEQHF. The CDR3 region has the DNA TGTGCCAGCAATTTTGGAGGGCCCTTGGGCGAGCAGCACTTC.

The chain has TRBV6-1 and TRBJ1-1, with TRBD1 identical over 11 bases. Germline V lookup: CDR1 MNHNS, CDR2 SASEGT. The CDR3 runs 15 residues. Losses at the gene ends were 5 bases for V and 5 bases for J; bases not matched to a gene: 7. The CDR3 DNA follows: TGTGCCAGCAGTTTCCCGGGACAGGGGGTTACTGAAGCTTTCTTT. Translating it yields CASSFPGQGVTEAFF.

The chain's CDR3 is CASSLESAENTEAFF. The CDR3 DNA reads TGTGCCAGCAGCTTAGAATCAGCGGAGAACACTGAAGCTTTCTTT. The V and J genes are TRBV7-9 and TRBJ1-1; unclear D gene. The CDR3 has 15 amino acids. The V gene's germline CDR1 is SEHNR and CDR2 FQNEAQ (reference sequence). V lost 1 base to trimming and J lost 1 base, with 10 bases between them.

This clone was counted between two and nine times. The chain combines TRBV15 with TRBJ2-4, with TRBD1 identical over 8 bases. Germline values: CDR1 LNHNV, CDR2 YYDKDF (reference sequence). CDR3 length: 16 amino acids. Losses at the gene ends were 5 bases for V and 5 bases for J; bases not matched to a gene: 11. As DNA, the CDR3 is TGTGCCACCAGCGGAACGACAGGGGCGGTCCAAAACATTCAGTACTTC. Amino acids: CATSGTTGAVQNIQYF. The full variable domain, completed using reference TRBV15 and TRBJ2-4, is DAMVIQNPRYQVTQFGKPVTLSCSQTLNHNVMYWYQQKSSQAPKLLFHYYDKDFNNEADTPDNFQSRRPNTSFCFLDIRSPGLGDTAMYLCATSGTTGAVQNIQYFGAGTRLSVL.

The V call is TRBV18, the J call TRBJ1-3; no reliable D call. Trimming removed 0 bases at V and 4 bases at J, with 13 bases between. CDR1 is KGHSH, CDR2 LQKENI, per germline. The CDR3 consists of 16 residues. CDR3: CASSPPGTGNGNTIYF. CDR3 nucleotides: TGTGCCAGCTCACCACCGGGTACGGGGAACGGAAACACCATATATTTT.

V and J are TRBV3-1 (or the pseudogene TRBV3-2) and TRBJ1-4; unclear D gene. The CDR3 extends over 15 amino acids. Looked up from germline, CDR1 is LGHDT and CDR2 is YNNKEL (reference sequence). V lost 4 bases, J lost 3 bases, and 12 bases lay in between. CDR3 in amino acids: CASSLRHGANEKLFF. The CDR3 DNA is TGTGCCAGCAGCCTCAGACACGGGGCTAATGAAAAACTGTTTTTT.

A remark on this clone: Other DNA sequences in this specimen translate into the identical CDR3. The chain combines TRBV6-1 with TRBJ1-2; D remains unclear. Germline CDR1 and CDR2: MNHNS and SASEGT. The V gene lost 0 bases and the J gene lost 7 bases, with 9 bases spanning the gap. The CDR3 extends over 13 amino acids. The CDR3 bases are TGTGCCAGCAGTGAAGCGGGTCGAGGTGGCTACACCTTC. Protein product: CASSEAGRGGYTF.

The chain employs TRBV2 and TRBJ1-2; D call uncertain. Germline V lookup: CDR1 SNHLY, CDR2 FYNNEI. The V gene lost 5 bases and the J gene lost 8 bases, with 9 bases spanning the gap. CDR3 length equals 11 residues. The CDR3, as DNA: TGTGCCAGCAGTCCTCTTATCGGCTACACCTTC. Protein product: CASSPLIGYTF.

This clone has only a few counts. The chain joins TRBV20-1 to TRBJ1-1; D remains ambiguous. This CDR3 has 11 amino acids. The germline gives CDR1 DFQATT, CDR2 SNEGSKA (reference sequence). V was trimmed by 0 bases and J by 11 bases, leaving 10 bases between them. CDR3 in DNA: TGCAGTGCTAGAGATCGGAGGATTGCTTTCTTT. Protein sequence: CSARDRRIAFF.

The rearrangement uses TRBV19 and TRBJ1-1, with 8 bases identical to TRBD1. V gave up 5 bases and J gave up 1 base; unmatched junction bases: 9. Germline CDR1 LNHDA, CDR2 SQIVND (reference sequence). The CDR3 has 16 amino acids. The CDR3 bases are TGTGCCAGTAGTGTTCTTTTGGGACAGGCGAACACTGAAGCTTTCTTT. This encodes CASSVLLGQANTEAFF.

As regards this clone: Other DNA sequences in the sample encode the same CDR3. V is TRBV7-3 and J is TRBJ1-1; no clear D gene. Germline CDR1 and CDR2: SGHTA and FQGTGA. Trimming took off 2 bases at V and 0 bases at J, with 4 bases between the two ends. The CDR3 is 13 amino acids. Here the CDR3 reads CASSLQMNTEAFF. The DNA for the CDR3 is TGTGCCAGCAGCTTACAAATGAACACTGAAGCTTTCTTT.

The rearrangement joins TRBV6-1 to TRBJ1-2; D is ambiguous. Trimming took off 3 bases at V and 5 bases at J, with 7 bases between the two ends. This CDR3 has 12 residues. Germline V gene lookup returns CDR1 MNHNS and CDR2 SASEGT. The CDR3 region has the DNA TGTGCCAGCAGTGAGTCCGGGTATGGCTACACCTTC. It yields the protein CASSESGYGYTF.

The rearrangement uses TRBV6-5 and TRBJ1-1; 9 nucleotides agree with TRBD1. This CDR3 region has 15 residues. CDR1 is MNHEY, CDR2 SVGAGI, per germline. The trim removed 5 bases at V and 5 bases at J, leaving 9 bases unmatched. For the CDR3, the DNA is TGTGCCAGCAGTAGAACAGGGGGCTTGGGTACTGAAGCTTTCTTT. Amino acids: CASSRTGGLGTEAFF.

This clone was observed once. V is TRBV18 and J is TRBJ2-3; 10 bases align to TRBD2. CDR3 size: 17 residues. The germline V gene has CDR1 KGHSH and CDR2 LQKENI. V lost 6 bases and J lost 4; bases outside the gene matches: 13. CDR3 sequence reads: CASSQGLAGAAADTQYF. CDR3 DNA sequence: TGTGCCAGCTCCCAGGGCCTAGCGGGGGCCGCGGCAGATACGCAGTATTTT.

This clone was counted only a few times. The chain uses TRBV25-1 and TRBJ2-2, with 11 bases aligning to TRBD2. This CDR3 spans 16 amino acids. From germline, CDR1 is MGHDK and CDR2 SYGVNS. V gave up 5 bases and J gave up 2 bases; unmatched junction bases: 4. The CDR3 nucleotides are TGTGCCAGCAGTTCAGGGACTAGCGGAAACACCGGGGAGCTGTTTTTT. Encoded protein: CASSSGTSGNTGELFF.

This chain uses TRBV5-1 with TRBJ1-1; weak D call: TRBD1 (5 bases). CDR1 and CDR2 from the germline V gene are SGHRS and YFSETQ. Trimming pared 3 bases from V and 3 bases from J, leaving 12 bases between. This CDR3 is built from 14 residues. DNA for the CDR3: TGCGCCAGCAGCTCTTCTGCAGGGTACACTGAAGCTTTCTTT. This sequence encodes CASSSSAGYTEAFF.